The 24 T cell receptor beta chains listed next were all sequenced from one sample in a study of response to subunit inactivated influenza vaccine. MiXCR, run by TCRdb on the RT-PCR reads, gives a single entry per CDR3 protein. The sample includes roughly 650,000 distinct CDR3 sequences, 12% to 15% seen only once; the top ten take less than 9%. The sample was PBMCs from blood, taken 14 days before vaccination. These TCRs come from a man aged 45-65 years who received an inactivated influenza vaccine.

The chain employs TRBV29-1 and TRBJ2-1; 9 bases map to TRBD2. V lost 3 bases and J lost 9; bases outside the gene matches: 6. In germline, CDR1 is SQVTM, CDR2 ANQGSEA. There are 13 residues in the CDR3. As DNA, the CDR3 is TGCAGCGTTGAGGCTAGCGGGATCGGTGAGCAGTTCTTC. It yields the protein CSVEASGIGEQFF.

The CDR3 reads CASRTGKYEQYF. CDR3 DNA: TGTGCCAGCAGGACAGGGAAATACGAGCAGTACTTC. The chain uses TRBV2 and TRBJ2-7; 7 bases align to TRBD1. Unmatched junction bases numbered 3, after V lost 6 bases and J lost 4 bases. CDR3 length equals 12 residues. Looked up from germline, CDR1 is SNHLY and CDR2 is FYNNEI.

V gene TRBV12-3 or TRBV12-4 combines with J gene TRBJ1-4; D gene ambiguous. Trimming took off 3 bases at V and 7 bases at J, with 9 bases between the two ends. The CDR3 sequence is 13 residues long. The CDR3 spells CASSLNPSEKLFF. As DNA, the CDR3 is TGTGCCAGCAGTTTGAACCCGAGTGAAAAACTGTTTTTT.

This clonotype was seen only a few times. The chain carries TRBV6-2 or TRBV6-3 and TRBJ1-1; 8 bases map to TRBD1. The CDR3 loop spans 15 amino acids. Germline CDR1 reads MNHEY; CDR2 reads SVGEGT. V lost 5 bases and J lost 0; bases outside the gene matches: 5. The CDR3 DNA is TGTGCCAGCAGTGGGACAGGTTACCTGAACACTGAAGCTTTCTTT. As protein: CASSGTGYLNTEAFF.

This clonotype is a singleton in its sample. One junction end disagrees with the germline gene, perhaps due to a read error. The genes are TRBV5-1 and TRBJ2-6; 8 nucleotides line up with TRBD1. CDR1 SGHRS and CDR2 YFSETQ come from the germline V gene. CDR3 size: 15 residues. As DNA, the CDR3 is TGCGCCAGCAGCGTTCAGGGGGCTGGGGCCAACGTCTTGACTTTC. Amino acids: CASSVQGAGANVLTF.

The genes are TRBV15 and TRBJ2-1; TRBD1 aligns across 11 bases. V gave up 1 base and J gave up 8 bases; unmatched junction bases: 4. Germline CDR1 and CDR2: LNHNV and YYDKDF (reference sequence). The CDR3 extends over 15 amino acids. CDR3 coding DNA: TGTGCCACCAGCAGAGTGGGACAGGGGGTTGATGAGCAGTTCTTC. Translating it yields CATSRVGQGVDEQFF. Together with reference TRBV15 and TRBJ2-1, the CDR3 gives the full variable domain: DAMVIQNPRYQVTQFGKPVTLSCSQTLNHNVMYWYQQKSSQAPKLLFHYYDKDFNNEADTPDNFQSRRPNTSFCFLDIRSPGLGDTAMYLCATSRVGQGVDEQFFGPGTRLTVL.

This chain connects TRBV28 to TRBJ2-5; tentatively, D is TRBD1 or TRBD2 (5 bases each). The V end lost 5 bases, the J end lost 5 bases, and 12 bases lay between the germline ends. This CDR3 contains 13 residues. CDR1 is MDHEN and CDR2 is SYDVKM in the germline V gene. The CDR3 loop is CASSPGSAETQYF. The CDR3, as DNA: TGTGCCAGCAGTCCAGGGAGTGCGGAGACCCAGTACTTC.

Note on this clonotype: Compared with germline, one end of the junction differs, possibly owing to a read error. The chain carries TRBV20-1 and TRBJ2-7; 11 nucleotides match TRBD2. CDR1 DFQATT and CDR2 SNEGSKA come from the germline V gene (reference sequence). The CDR3 length is 16 residues. The CDR3 DNA sequence: TGCAGCGCTAGGACTAGCGGGCTTACCAGCTCCTACGAGCAGTACTTC. Translation: CSARTSGLTSSYEQYF.

Points on this clonotype: One end of the junction does not line up with germline, which may come from a read error. The chain links TRBV10-3 to TRBJ2-2; TRBD2 matches 10 bases. The CDR3 loop spans 17 amino acids. Germline V CDR1 and CDR2: ENHRY, SYGVKD. The CDR3 DNA follows: TGTGCCATCTTTCGGTGGACTAGCGGTTCGAACTCCGGGGAGCTGTTTTTT. Protein sequence: CAIFRWTSGSNSGELFF.

This clonotype was observed many times. The V and J genes are TRBV24-1 and TRBJ2-1; 12 nucleotides line up with TRBD2. Germline loops: CDR1 KGHDR, CDR2 SFDVKD. Losses at the gene ends were 0 bases for V and 7 bases for J; bases not matched to a gene: 6. This CDR3 is built from 17 residues. CDR3 coding DNA: TGTGCCACCAGTGATTTGCCCGGACTAGCGGGGAAAAATGAGCAGTTCTTC. It yields the protein CATSDLPGLAGKNEQFF.

This clonotype was seen a handful of times. The V gene is TRBV20-1, the J gene TRBJ2-3, with D uncertain. V lost 5 bases and J lost 0, with 9 bases in between. The CDR3 length is 13 residues. The V gene's germline CDR1 is DFQATT and CDR2 SNEGSKA (reference sequence). Here the CDR3 DNA reads TGCAGTGCTTATGGACGCAGCACAGATACGCAGTATTTT. Amino acid sequence: CSAYGRSTDTQYF.

This clonotype has at least ten counts. The chain links TRBV10-3 to TRBJ1-3, with 8 bases identical to TRBD1. Trimming cost V 4 bases and J 2 bases; bases outside gene matches: 1. CDR1 and CDR2 (germline): ENHRY, SYGVKD. The CDR3 runs to 14 residues. The CDR3 reads CAISVQGAGNTIYF. The CDR3 nucleotides are TGTGCCATCAGTGTACAGGGGGCTGGAAACACCATATATTTT.

The chain employs TRBV28 and TRBJ2-3, with D possibly called TRBD1 or TRBD2 (7 bases each). V dropped 5 bases and J dropped 4 bases, with 22 bases sitting between them. Germline V gene sequence: CDR1 MDHEN, CDR2 SYDVKM. The CDR3 has 17 amino acids. CDR3: CASSPQWGGGWSDTQYF. CDR3 DNA sequence: TGTGCCAGCAGTCCCCAGTGGGGAGGGGGCTGGTCAGATACGCAGTATTTT.

This clonotype was detected only a few times. The chain carries TRBV3-1 and TRBJ1-1, with unresolved D. Trimming took off 3 bases at V and 4 bases at J, with 15 bases between the two ends. The germline gives CDR1 LGHDT, CDR2 YNNKEL (reference sequence). CDR3 length equals 15 residues. The chain's CDR3 is CASSHYLAQGTEAFF. CDR3 DNA sequence: TGTGCCAGCAGCCACTACTTAGCCCAAGGCACTGAAGCTTTCTTT. Filled out from reference TRBV3-1 and TRBJ1-1, the complete variable domain reads DTAVSQTPKYLVTQMGNDKSIKCEQNLGHDTMYWYKQDSKKFLKIMFSYNNKELIINETVPNRFSPKSPDKAHLNLHINSLELGDSAVYFCASSHYLAQGTEAFFGQGTRLTVV.

This chain uses TRBV9 with TRBJ2-4; no firm D call. The V end lost 4 bases, the J end lost 8 bases, and 13 bases lay between the germline ends. The CDR3 totals 13 residues. CDR1 is SGDLS, CDR2 YYNGEE, per germline. The CDR3 DNA reads TGTGCCAGCAGCCCCCGTTGGCCGGACATTCAGTACTTC. This translates into CASSPRWPDIQYF.

In its sample, this clonotype was seen a few times. CDR3 in DNA: TGTGCCAGCAGCTTAGATATCTCAGTAGCCTTCTACGAGCAGTACTTC. It codes for CASSLDISVAFYEQYF. This chain uses TRBV11-2 with TRBJ2-7; D uncertain. V was clipped by 0 bases and J by 3 bases, with 15 bases between them. The germline V gene has CDR1 SGHAT and CDR2 FQNNGV. The CDR3 consists of 16 residues.

This clonotype was observed a handful of times. This sequence joins TRBV27 and TRBJ1-2, with D unclear. The V end was cut by 5 bases, the J end by 8 bases, with 21 bases between. This CDR3 is 15 amino acids long. Germline values: CDR1 MNHEY, CDR2 SMNVEV (reference sequence). For the CDR3, the DNA is TGTGCCAGCAGTCAGACTACAACGGGCCGATCGGGCTACACCTTC. Amino acid sequence: CASSQTTTGRSGYTF.

The chain combines TRBV3-1 with TRBJ2-3; the match to TRBD2 covers 8 bases. J was trimmed by 8 bases and V by 0 bases; bases with no gene match: 7. Germline V CDR1 and CDR2: LGHDT, YNNKEL (reference sequence). This CDR3 spans 15 amino acids. CDR3 residues: CASSQDISSGRTQYF. In nucleotides, the CDR3 is TGTGCCAGCAGCCAAGATATCTCTAGCGGGCGTACGCAGTATTTT.

The V call is TRBV7-2, the J call TRBJ2-7; 8 bases match TRBD2. The junction had 5 bases not matched to a gene; V was cut back by 4 bases and J by 0 bases. The germline CDR1 and CDR2 sequences are SGHTA and FQGNSA. The CDR3 sequence is 15 residues long. The CDR3 nucleotides are TGTGCCAGCAGCTCCATCGCGGGGGGCTCCTACGAGCAGTACTTC. This translates into CASSSIAGGSYEQYF.

Only a few counts were recorded for this clonotype. V gene TRBV5-5 combines with J gene TRBJ2-5, with TRBD1 matching 9 bases. The trim removed 2 bases at V and 4 bases at J, leaving 9 bases unmatched. CDR3 size: 16 residues. CDR1 is SGHKS and CDR2 is YYEKEE in the germline V gene (reference sequence). CDR3 in DNA: TGTGCCAGCAGCTTCAGACAGGGGGAATCTCGAGAGACCCAGTACTTC. Translation: CASSFRQGESRETQYF.

This clonotype was observed a handful of times. The V gene is TRBV20-1, the J gene TRBJ1-5; the match to TRBD1 covers 8 bases. V dropped 0 bases and J dropped 2; count of bases not matched to a gene: 6. The CDR3 is made up of 16 amino acids. The germline V gene has CDR1 DFQATT and CDR2 SNEGSKA (reference sequence). DNA of the CDR3: TGCAGTGCTAGAGATCCCGGACAGGGAGGCAATCAGCCCCAGCATTTT. Its translation is CSARDPGQGGNQPQHF.

This clonotype was found a few times. The CDR3 protein is CASSFFTGSRETQYF. Here the CDR3 DNA reads TGTGCCAGCAGCTTTTTCACAGGGAGTCGGGAGACCCAGTACTTC. V gene TRBV7-8 combines with J gene TRBJ2-5; perhaps TRBD1 as D (6 bases). Deletions cut 3 bases from V and 5 bases from J, with 16 bases between. Per germline, CDR1 SGHVS and CDR2 FQNEAQ. The CDR3 consists of 15 residues.

This clonotype came up many times. V and J are TRBV6-2 or TRBV6-3 and TRBJ2-1; TRBD1 matches at 8 bases. The germline CDR1 and CDR2 sequences are MNHEY and SVGEGT. With V trimmed by 6 bases and J by 3 bases, 4 bases remained unmatched. The CDR3 loop spans 14 amino acids. Here the CDR3 reads CASSNGQGYNEQFF. The CDR3 DNA sequence: TGTGCCAGCAGCAACGGACAGGGCTACAATGAGCAGTTCTTC.

This clonotype was seen repeatedly, ten times or more. This chain uses TRBV12-3 or TRBV12-4 with TRBJ2-1; tentative D call: TRBD1 (6 bases). The CDR3 runs to 15 residues. Trimming took 1 base from V and 7 from J, leaving 14 bases between them. Here the CDR3 reads CASSLDRVASNEQFF. The CDR3 DNA is TGTGCCAGCAGTTTAGACAGGGTTGCTTCAAATGAGCAGTTCTTC.